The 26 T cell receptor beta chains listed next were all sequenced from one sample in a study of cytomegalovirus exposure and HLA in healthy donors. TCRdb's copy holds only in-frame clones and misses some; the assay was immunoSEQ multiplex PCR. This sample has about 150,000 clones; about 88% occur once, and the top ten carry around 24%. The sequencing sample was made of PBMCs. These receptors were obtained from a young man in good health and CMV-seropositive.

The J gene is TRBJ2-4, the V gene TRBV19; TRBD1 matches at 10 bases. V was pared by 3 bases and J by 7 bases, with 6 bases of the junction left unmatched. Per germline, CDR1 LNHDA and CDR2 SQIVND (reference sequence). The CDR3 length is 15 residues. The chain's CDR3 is CASSMRPGQGNIQYF. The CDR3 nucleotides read TGTGCCAGTAGTATGCGACCGGGACAGGGGAACATTCAGTACTTC.

The CDR3 protein is CSVDSPNTDTQYF. CDR3 DNA sequence: TGCAGCGTTGACTCGCCTAACACAGATACGCAGTATTTT. The chain recombines TRBV29-1 with TRBJ2-3; D not resolved. Germline V gives CDR1 SQVTM, CDR2 ANQGSEA. Trimming stripped 3 bases from V and 2 bases from J, with 9 bases between. The CDR3 contains 13 residues.

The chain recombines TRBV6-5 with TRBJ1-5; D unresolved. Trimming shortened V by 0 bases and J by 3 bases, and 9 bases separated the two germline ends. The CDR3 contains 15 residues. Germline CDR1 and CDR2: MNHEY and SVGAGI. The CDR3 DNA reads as TGTGCCAGCAGTTACTCGAACAGACCCAATCAGCCCCAGCATTTT. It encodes CASSYSNRPNQPQHF.

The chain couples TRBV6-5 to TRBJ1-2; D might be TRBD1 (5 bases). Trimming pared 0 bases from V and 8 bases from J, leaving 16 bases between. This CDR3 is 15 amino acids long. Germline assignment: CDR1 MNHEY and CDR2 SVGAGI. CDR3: CASSYSRDPGGGYTF. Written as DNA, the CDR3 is TGTGCCAGCAGTTACTCGAGGGACCCGGGAGGGGGCTACACCTTC.

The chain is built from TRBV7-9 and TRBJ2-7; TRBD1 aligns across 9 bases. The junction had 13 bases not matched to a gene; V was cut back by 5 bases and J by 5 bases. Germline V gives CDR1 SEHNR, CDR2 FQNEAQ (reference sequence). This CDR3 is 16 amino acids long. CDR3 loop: CASSAYRGRNSDEQYF. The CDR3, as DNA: TGTGCCAGCAGCGCATACAGGGGGCGCAACTCGGACGAGCAGTACTTC.

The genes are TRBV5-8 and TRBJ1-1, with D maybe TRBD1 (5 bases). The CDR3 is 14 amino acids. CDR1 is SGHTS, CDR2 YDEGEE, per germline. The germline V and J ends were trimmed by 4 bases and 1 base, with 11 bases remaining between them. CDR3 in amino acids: CASSLGLRNTEAFF. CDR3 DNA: TGTGCCAGCAGCCTGGGACTAAGGAACACTGAAGCTTTCTTT. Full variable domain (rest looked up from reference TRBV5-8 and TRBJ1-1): EAGVTQSPTHLIKTRGQQATLRCSPISGHTSVYWYQQALGLGLQFLLWYDEGEERNRGNFPPRFSGRQFPNYSSELNVNALELEDSALYLCASSLGLRNTEAFFGQGTRLTVV.

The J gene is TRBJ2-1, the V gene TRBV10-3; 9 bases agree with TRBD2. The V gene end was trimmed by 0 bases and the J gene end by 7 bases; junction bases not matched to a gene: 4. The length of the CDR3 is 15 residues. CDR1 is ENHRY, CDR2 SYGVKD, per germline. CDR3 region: CAISESSAGGNEQFF. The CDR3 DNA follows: TGTGCCATCAGTGAGTCGAGCGCGGGGGGGAATGAGCAGTTCTTC.

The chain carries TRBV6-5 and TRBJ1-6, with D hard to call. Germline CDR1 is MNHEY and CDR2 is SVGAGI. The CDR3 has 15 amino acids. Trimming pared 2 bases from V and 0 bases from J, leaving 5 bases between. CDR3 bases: TGTGCCAGCAGTTACGGCAACTCCTATAATTCACCCCTCCACTTT. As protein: CASSYGNSYNSPLHF.

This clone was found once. CDR3 in DNA: TGTGCCAGCAGTCTTACAGGGGTGAACGCACCCCTCCACTTT. Its protein product is CASSLTGVNAPLHF. The chain recombines TRBV27 with TRBJ1-6, with 7 bases identical to TRBD1. The CDR3 has 14 amino acids. Germline V CDR1 and CDR2: MNHEY, SMNVEV (reference sequence). Losses at the gene ends were 5 bases for V and 11 bases for J; bases not matched to a gene: 9.

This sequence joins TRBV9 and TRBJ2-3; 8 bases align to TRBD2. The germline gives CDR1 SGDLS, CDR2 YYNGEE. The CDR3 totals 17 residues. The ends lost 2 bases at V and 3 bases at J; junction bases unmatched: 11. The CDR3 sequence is CASSVTGLSGSTDTQYF. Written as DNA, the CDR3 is TGTGCCAGCAGCGTTACAGGACTAAGCGGGAGTACAGATACGCAGTATTTT.

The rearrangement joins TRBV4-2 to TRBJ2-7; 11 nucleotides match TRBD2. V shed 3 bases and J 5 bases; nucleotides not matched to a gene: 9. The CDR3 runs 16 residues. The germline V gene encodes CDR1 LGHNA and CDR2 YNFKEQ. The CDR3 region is CASSQPLAGGFHEQYF. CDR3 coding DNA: TGTGCCAGCAGCCAGCCCTTAGCGGGAGGGTTCCACGAGCAGTACTTC.

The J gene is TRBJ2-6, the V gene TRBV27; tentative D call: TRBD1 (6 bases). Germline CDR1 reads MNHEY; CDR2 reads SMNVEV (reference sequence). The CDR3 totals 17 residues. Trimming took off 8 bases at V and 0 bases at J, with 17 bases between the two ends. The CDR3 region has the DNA TGTGCCAGCGGGGAGTGGACAGCCTTCTCTGGGGCCAACGTCCTGACTTTC. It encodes CASGEWTAFSGANVLTF. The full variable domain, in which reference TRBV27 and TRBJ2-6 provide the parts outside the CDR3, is EAQVTQNPRYLITVTGKKLTVTCSQNMNHEYMSWYRQDPGLGLRQIYYSMNVEVTDKGDVPEGYKVSRKEKRNFPLILESPSPNQTSLYFCASGEWTAFSGANVLTFGAGSRLTVL.

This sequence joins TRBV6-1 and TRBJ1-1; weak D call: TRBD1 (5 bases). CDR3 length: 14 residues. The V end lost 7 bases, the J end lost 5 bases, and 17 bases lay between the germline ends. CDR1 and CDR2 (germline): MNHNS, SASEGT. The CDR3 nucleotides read TGTGCCAGCACCGAAACAGGCCCCCTGACTGAAGCTTTCTTT. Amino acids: CASTETGPLTEAFF.

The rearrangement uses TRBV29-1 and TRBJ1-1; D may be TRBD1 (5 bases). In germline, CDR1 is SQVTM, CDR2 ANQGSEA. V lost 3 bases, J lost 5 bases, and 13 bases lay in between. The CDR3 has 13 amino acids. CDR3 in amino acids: CSVERQRDTEAFF. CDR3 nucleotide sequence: TGCAGCGTTGAGCGACAGCGAGATACTGAAGCTTTCTTT.

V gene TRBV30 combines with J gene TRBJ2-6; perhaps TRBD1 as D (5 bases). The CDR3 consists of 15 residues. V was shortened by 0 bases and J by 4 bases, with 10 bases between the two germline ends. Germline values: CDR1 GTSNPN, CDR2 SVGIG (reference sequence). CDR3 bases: TGTGCCTGGAGTGTGGTAGGGGCCGGGGCCAACGTCCTGACTTTC. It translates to CAWSVVGAGANVLTF.

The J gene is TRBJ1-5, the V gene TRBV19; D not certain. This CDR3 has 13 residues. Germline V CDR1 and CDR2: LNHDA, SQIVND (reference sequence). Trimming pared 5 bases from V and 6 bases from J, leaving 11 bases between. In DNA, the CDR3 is TGTGCCAGTAGTCCCCTATCGAGTCAGCCCCAGCATTTT. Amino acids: CASSPLSSQPQHF. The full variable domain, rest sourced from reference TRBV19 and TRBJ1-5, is DGGITQSPKYLFRKEGQNVTLSCEQNLNHDAMYWYRQDPGQGLRLIYYSQIVNDFQKGDIAEGYSVSREKKESFPLTVTSAQKNPTAFYLCASSPLSSQPQHFGDGTRLSIL.

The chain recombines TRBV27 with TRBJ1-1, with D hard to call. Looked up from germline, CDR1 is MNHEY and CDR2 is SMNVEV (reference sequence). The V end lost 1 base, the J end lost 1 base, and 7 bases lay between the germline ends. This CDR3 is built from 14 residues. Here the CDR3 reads CASSLWAGNTEAFF. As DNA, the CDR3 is TGTGCCAGCAGTTTATGGGCTGGGAACACTGAAGCTTTCTTT.

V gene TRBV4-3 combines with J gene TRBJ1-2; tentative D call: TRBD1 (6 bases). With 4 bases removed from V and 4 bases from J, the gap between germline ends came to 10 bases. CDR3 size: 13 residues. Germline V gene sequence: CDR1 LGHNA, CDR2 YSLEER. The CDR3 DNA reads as TGCGCCAGCAGCCGGACAGCGAGCTATGGCTACACCTTC. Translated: CASSRTASYGYTF.

This CDR3 is CSVVGGGAKNIQYF. The CDR3 nucleotides read TGCAGCGTTGTGGGGGGGGGAGCCAAAAACATTCAGTACTTC. The chain is built from TRBV29-1 and TRBJ2-4, with 7 bases fitting TRBD2. The CDR3 has 14 amino acids. The V and J ends lost 4 bases and 0 bases, in that order; junction bases with no gene match: 3. CDR1 and CDR2 (germline): SQVTM, ANQGSEA.

The CDR3 DNA sequence: TGCAGCGCCCGCGGGACAGTCGGAGAGACCCAGTACTTC. It yields the protein CSARGTVGETQYF. The gene calls are TRBV29-1 and TRBJ2-5; perhaps TRBD1 as D (7 bases). The germline V gene encodes CDR1 SQVTM and CDR2 ANQGSEA. Trimming cost V 7 bases and J 4 bases, with 16 bases left between them. The CDR3 is 13 residues long.

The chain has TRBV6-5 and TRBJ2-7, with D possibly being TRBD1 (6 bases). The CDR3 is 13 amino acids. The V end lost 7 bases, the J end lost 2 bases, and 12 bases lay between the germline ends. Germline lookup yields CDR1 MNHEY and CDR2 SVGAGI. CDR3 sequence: CASTSGHPYEQYF. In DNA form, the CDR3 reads TGTGCCAGCACTTCGGGACACCCCTACGAGCAGTACTTC.

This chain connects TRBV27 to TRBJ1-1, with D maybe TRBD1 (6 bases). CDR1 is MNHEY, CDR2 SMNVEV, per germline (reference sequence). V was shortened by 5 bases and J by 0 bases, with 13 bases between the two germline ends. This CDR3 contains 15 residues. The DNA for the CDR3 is TGTGCCAGCAGTACCTGGACAGAGATGAACACTGAAGCTTTCTTT. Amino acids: CASSTWTEMNTEAFF.

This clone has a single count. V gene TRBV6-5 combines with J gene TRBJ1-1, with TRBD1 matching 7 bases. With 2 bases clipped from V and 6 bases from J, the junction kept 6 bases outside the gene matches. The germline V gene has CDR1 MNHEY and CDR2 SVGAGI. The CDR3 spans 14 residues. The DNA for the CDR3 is TGTGCCAGCAGTTACGTAGGGGGCGGATCTGAAGCTTTCTTT. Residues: CASSYVGGGSEAFF.

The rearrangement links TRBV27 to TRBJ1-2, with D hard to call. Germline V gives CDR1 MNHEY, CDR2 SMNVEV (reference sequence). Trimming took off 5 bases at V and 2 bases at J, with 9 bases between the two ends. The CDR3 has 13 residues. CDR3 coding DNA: TGTGCCAGCAGTGTGGACTCCAACTATGGCTACACCTTC. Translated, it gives CASSVDSNYGYTF.

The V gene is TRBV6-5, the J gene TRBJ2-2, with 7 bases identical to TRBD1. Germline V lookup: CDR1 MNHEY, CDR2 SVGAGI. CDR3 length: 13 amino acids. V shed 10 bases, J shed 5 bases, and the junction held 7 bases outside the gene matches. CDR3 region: CAIGTEGTGELFF. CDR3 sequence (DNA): TGTGCCATAGGGACAGAGGGGACCGGGGAGCTGTTTTTT.

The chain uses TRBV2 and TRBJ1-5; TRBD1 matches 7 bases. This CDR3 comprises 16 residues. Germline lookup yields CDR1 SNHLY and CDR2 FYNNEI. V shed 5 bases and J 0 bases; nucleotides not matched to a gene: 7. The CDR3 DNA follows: TGTGCCAGCAGTTCGGGACAGATCAATAGCAATCAGCCCCAGCATTTT. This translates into CASSSGQINSNQPQHF.